Listed below are T cell receptor beta chains from one sample, sequenced in a study of OX40 agonist ivuxolimab in advanced cancers. TCRdb keeps only in-frame clones here, not all; method: immunoSEQ multiplex PCR. The sample includes 65,000 to 95,000 clones, 80% to 95% of them seen just once. Sequenced material: CD4+ or CD8+ T cells sorted from blood, taken in a trial of the OX40 agonist ivuxolimab. The receptors come from an adult with an advanced solid tumor such as melanoma, head and neck, liver or kidney cancer. The CDR3 runs from the conserved cysteine through the conserved F or W. The D gene is left open where the match is weak. Size is omitted from some rows. Given values are once, few, many or a class for expanded clones.

size,J,length,V,D,CDR3,DNA
NA,TRBJ2-3,15,TRBV30,NA,CAWDRETSSSDTQYF,TGTGCCTGGGACAGGGAGACTAGTAGCTCAGATACGCAGTATTTT
NA,TRBJ1-4,16,TRBV6-1,TRBD1,CASSEFGTAEGEKLFF,TGTGCCAGCAGTGAATTCGGGACAGCCGAGGGAGAAAAACTGTTTTTT
NA,TRBJ1-4,18,TRBV9,NA,CASSVAGRDAEANEKLFF,TGTGCCAGCAGCGTAGCTGGGCGCGATGCGGAGGCTAATGAAAAACTGTTTTTT
NA,TRBJ1-1,14,TRBV6-5,NA,CASSYVSGHTEAFF,TGTGCCAGCAGTTACGTGTCAGGGCACACTGAAGCTTTCTTT
NA,TRBJ1-6,15,TRBV7-2,NA,CASSYPAGLNSPLHF,TGTGCCAGCAGCTACCCAGCCGGGCTTAATTCACCCCTCCACTTT
NA,TRBJ1-1,12,TRBV2,NA,CASSWVNTEAFF,TGTGCCAGCAGTTGGGTGAACACTGAAGCTTTCTTT
NA,TRBJ2-5,13,TRBV6-5,NA,CASSYSPGQTQYF,TGTGCCAGCAGTTACTCCCCGGGGCAGACCCAGTACTTC
NA,TRBJ2-1,16,TRBV5-4,TRBD1,CASSSSGGRAYNEQFF,TGTGCCAGCAGCTCCTCAGGGGGCAGGGCCTACAATGAGCAGTTCTTC
NA,TRBJ1-2,15,TRBV12-5,NA,CASGFPPHTAYGYTF,TGTGCTAGTGGTTTCCCCCCTCATACGGCCTATGGCTACACCTTC
NA,TRBJ1-5,14,TRBV6-5,NA,CASRVRARNQPQHF,TGTGCCAGCAGGGTCAGAGCCCGGAATCAGCCCCAGCATTTT
NA,TRBJ1-1,15,TRBV19,NA,CASSIIGDRIAEAFF,TGTGCCAGTAGTATAATCGGAGACAGGATCGCTGAAGCTTTCTTT
once,TRBJ2-3,15,TRBV9,TRBD2,CASRASGGDPDTQYF,TGTGCCAGCAGGGCTAGCGGGGGCGATCCAGATACGCAGTATTTT
NA,TRBJ1-1,14,TRBV19,NA,CASSIKQGNTEAFF,TGTGCCAGTAGTATAAAACAGGGGAACACTGAAGCTTTCTTT
NA,TRBJ2-7,14,TRBV6-5,NA,CASSYGSFPYEQYF,TGTGCCAGCAGTTACGGCAGTTTCCCCTACGAGCAGTACTTC
NA,TRBJ2-3,15,TRBV5-1,NA,CASRFRTASTDTQYF,TGCGCCAGCAGGTTCCGGACAGCTAGCACAGATACGCAGTATTTT
NA,TRBJ2-5,13,TRBV4-3,NA,CASSQRGGETQYF,TGCGCCAGCAGCCAAAGGGGGGGAGAGACCCAGTACTTC
once,TRBJ2-3,14,TRBV7-9,NA,CASSSKDGTDTQYF,TGTGCCAGCAGCTCAAAGGACGGCACAGATACGCAGTATTTT
NA,TRBJ2-7,13,TRBV5-4,NA,CASSAGQSYEQYF,TGTGCCAGCAGCGCGGGACAAAGCTACGAGCAGTACTTC
once,TRBJ1-1,14,TRBV9,NA,CASSPIPGNTEAFF,TGTGCCAGCAGCCCTATTCCGGGGAACACTGAAGCTTTCTTT
NA,TRBJ1-5,19,TRBV4-3,NA,CASSQGLGAGEVDGQPQHF,TGCGCCAGCAGCCAAGGCCTCGGGGCAGGGGAAGTGGACGGTCAGCCCCAGCATTTT
NA,TRBJ1-1,13,TRBV6-5,NA,CASMRPGRTEAFF,TGTGCCAGCATGAGACCGGGTCGCACTGAAGCTTTCTTT
NA,TRBJ2-3,15,TRBV6-1,TRBD2,CASSEWGLAADTQYF,TGTGCCAGCAGTGAATGGGGACTAGCAGCAGATACGCAGTATTTT
NA,TRBJ2-3,15,TRBV15,NA,CATSREGGSTDTQYF,TGTGCCACCAGCAGAGAGGGTGGGAGCACAGATACGCAGTATTTT
NA,TRBJ1-2,17,TRBV12-5,NA,CASGPNPVQGIGYGYTF,TGTGCTAGTGGTCCCAACCCCGTACAGGGAATTGGCTATGGCTACACCTTC
NA,TRBJ1-5,15,TRBV2,NA,CASRQLAVSNQPQHF,TGTGCCAGCAGGCAACTCGCCGTAAGCAATCAGCCCCAGCATTTT
NA,TRBJ2-2,13,TRBV30,NA,CAWKQTNTGELFF,TGTGCCTGGAAACAGACGAACACCGGGGAGCTGTTTTTT
NA,TRBJ1-5,15,TRBV28,NA,CASSHLPPGSQPQHF,TGTGCCAGCAGTCACTTGCCCCCGGGGTCGCAGCCCCAGCATTTT
NA,TRBJ2-1,16,TRBV7-9,NA,CASSPPRAYRDNEQFF,TGTGCCAGCAGCCCCCCCCGGGCATATCGGGACAATGAGCAGTTCTTC
NA,TRBJ2-7,15,TRBV5-5,NA,CASSLALGWSYEQYF,TGTGCCAGCAGCTTGGCCCTGGGATGGTCCTACGAGCAGTACTTC
NA,TRBJ1-6,14,TRBV4-1,NA,CASSQGQGNSPLHF,TGCGCCAGCAGCCAAGGGCAGGGTAATTCACCCCTCCACTTT
NA,TRBJ2-2,17,TRBV11-2,TRBD1,CASSFPDRGRPTGELFF,TGTGCCAGCAGCTTCCCCGACAGGGGCCGACCCACCGGGGAGCTGTTTTTT
NA,TRBJ1-1,14,TRBV10-3,NA,CAISESGGSVEAFF,TGTGCCATCAGTGAGTCAGGAGGCTCCGTGGAAGCTTTCTTT
NA,TRBJ2-7,14,TRBV5-1,NA,CASSLAEGAYEQYF,TGCGCCAGCAGCTTGGCCGAGGGCGCCTACGAGCAGTACTTC
NA,TRBJ2-7,13,TRBV5-1,NA,CASSFGATYEQYF,TGCGCCAGCAGCTTCGGGGCTACCTACGAGCAGTACTTC
NA,TRBJ2-7,17,TRBV27,NA,CASSLISYPGRTYEQYF,TGTGCCAGCAGTTTAATAAGCTATCCGGGACGTACGTACGAGCAGTACTTC
NA,TRBJ1-4,13,TRBV5-6,NA,CASSLGQGRELFF,TGTGCCAGCAGCTTGGGCCAGGGGCGTGAACTGTTTTTT
once,TRBJ2-1,12,TRBV7-9,NA,CASSLSAYEQFF,TGTGCCAGCAGCTTATCCGCATATGAGCAGTTCTTC
NA,TRBJ2-7,16,TRBV5-4,TRBD1,CASPQPLGGRDYEQYF,TGTGCCAGTCCACAGCCTCTAGGGGGCAGGGACTACGAGCAGTACTTC
NA,TRBJ2-1,15,TRBV9,NA,CASSRPRGGANEQFF,TGTGCCAGCAGCCGCCCGAGGGGGGGGGCAAATGAGCAGTTCTTC
NA,TRBJ1-1,14,TRBV11-2,TRBD1,CASSDRVMNTEAFF,TGTGCCAGCAGCGACAGGGTCATGAACACTGAAGCTTTCTTT
NA,TRBJ1-1,14,TRBV19,NA,CASIFQGRLYEAFF,TGTGCCAGTATTTTTCAGGGTCGTTTATATGAAGCTTTCTTT
NA,TRBJ2-7,14,TRBV10-3,TRBD1,CAISVGTGTYEQYF,TGTGCCATCAGTGTTGGGACAGGGACCTACGAGCAGTACTTC
NA,TRBJ2-7,13,TRBV4-2,NA,CASSQIADYEQYF,TGTGCCAGCAGCCAAATCGCCGACTACGAGCAGTACTTC
NA,TRBJ2-7,13,TRBV7-8,NA,CASSLVQGHEQYF,TGTGCCAGCAGCTTAGTACAGGGCCACGAGCAGTACTTC
NA,TRBJ2-1,15,TRBV11-2,TRBD1,CASSLKGAGGVLQFF,TGTGCCAGCAGCTTAAAGGGAGCAGGGGGCGTTTTGCAGTTCTTC
NA,TRBJ2-4,15,TRBV18,TRBD2,CASSPGGETQNIQYF,TGTGCCAGCTCACCCGGGGGGGAGACGCAAAACATTCAGTACTTC
NA,TRBJ2-7,15,TRBV5-4,TRBD2,CASSETSGGVDEQYF,TGTGCCAGCAGCGAGACTAGCGGGGGGGTTGACGAGCAGTACTTC
NA,TRBJ1-1,16,TRBV6-5,NA,CASSWGETFRETEAFF,TGTGCCAGCAGTTGGGGGGAGACATTCCGGGAGACTGAAGCTTTCTTT
NA,TRBJ1-4,16,TRBV29-1,NA,CSVDVCGVGTNEKLFF,TGCAGCGTTGATGTATGCGGGGTTGGAACTAATGAAAAACTGTTTTTT
NA,TRBJ2-7,13,TRBV9,NA,CASSRALGYEQYF,TGTGCCAGCAGCCGGGCCCTAGGGTACGAGCAGTACTTC
NA,TRBJ1-5,13,TRBV5-8,NA,CASDAGWNQPQHF,TGTGCCAGTGACGCGGGGTGGAATCAGCCCCAGCATTTT
NA,TRBJ1-1,16,TRBV9,TRBD1,CASSAGGQPMNTEAFF,TGTGCCAGCAGCGCCGGGGGACAGCCCATGAACACTGAAGCTTTCTTT